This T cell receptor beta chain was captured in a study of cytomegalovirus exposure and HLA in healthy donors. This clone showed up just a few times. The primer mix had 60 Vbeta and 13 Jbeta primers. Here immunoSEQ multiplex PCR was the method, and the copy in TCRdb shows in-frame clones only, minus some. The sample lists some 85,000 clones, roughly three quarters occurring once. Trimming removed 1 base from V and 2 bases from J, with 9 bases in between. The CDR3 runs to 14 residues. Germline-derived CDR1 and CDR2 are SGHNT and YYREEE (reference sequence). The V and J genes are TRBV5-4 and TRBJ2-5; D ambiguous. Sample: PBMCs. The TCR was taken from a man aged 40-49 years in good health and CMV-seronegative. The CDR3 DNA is TGTGCCAGCAGCTTGTGGGTAGCTCAAGAGACCCAGTACTTC. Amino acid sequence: CASSLWVAQETQYF.